This T cell receptor beta chain was identified in a study of CD8 T cells in Susac syndrome. Healthy donors were controls matched for age and sex. With random hexamers, reverse transcription was performed on roughly 0.5 to 1 ug of RNA. TCR beta CDR3 was amplified by immunoSEQ multiplex PCR. This amplification extended across 54 Vbeta and 13 Jbeta segments. Using its own MiXCR run on the immunoSEQ multiplex PCR reads, TCRdb lists one record per CDR3 protein. The sample records more than 150,000 distinct CDR3 sequences, around 95% being singletons. Between the trimmed V and J ends, which lost 1 base and 1 base, there was a span of 7 bases. The CDR3 extends over 14 amino acids. Germline values: CDR1 SEHNR, CDR2 FQNEAQ (reference sequence).

The source of this sequence is a human donor in good health. Sequences were obtained from CD4+ T cells from PBMCs. The chain carries TRBV7-9 and TRBJ1-2; no definite D call. The CDR3 region is CASSLDSVNYGYTF. CDR3 DNA sequence: TGTGCCAGCAGCTTAGATTCGGTTAACTATGGCTACACCTTC.